This T cell receptor beta chain was retrieved from a study of cytomegalovirus exposure and HLA in healthy donors. Study at large: HLA-typed donors were the source of tens of millions of unique TCRs, which an early data release held. Study findings and constraints: When analyzed later, a missense DCLRE1C variant was found to be linked to TCR beta V- and J-gene trimming.

Nominal health characterized the donors when sampled, though unrecorded immune exposures were likely. About this clone itself: Its matching antigen is unknown.

PCR amplification relied on 60 Vbeta primers (plus 13 Jbeta primers). Original analysis: There were about 86 million unique TCR beta chains by a later count, and around 10 million of them were shared. The assay was immunoSEQ multiplex PCR, and TCRdb's table has in-frame clones only and misses some. D and trimming come from the DNA, and the V and J calls and clone size come from that table. The repertoire table contains fewer than 200,000 clones. CDR3 length: 13 residues. Trimming shortened V by 3 bases and J by 4 bases, and 9 bases separated the two germline ends. Germline V lookup: CDR1 SGHTA, CDR2 FQGNSA.

This receptor was taken from a woman aged 55-69 years in good health and CMV-seronegative. The specimen sequenced was PBMCs. V and J are TRBV7-2 and TRBJ2-5, with no clear D. Written as DNA, the CDR3 is TGTGCCAGCAGCTTGGCAGGCTCAGAGACCCAGTACTTC. Protein product: CASSLAGSETQYF.